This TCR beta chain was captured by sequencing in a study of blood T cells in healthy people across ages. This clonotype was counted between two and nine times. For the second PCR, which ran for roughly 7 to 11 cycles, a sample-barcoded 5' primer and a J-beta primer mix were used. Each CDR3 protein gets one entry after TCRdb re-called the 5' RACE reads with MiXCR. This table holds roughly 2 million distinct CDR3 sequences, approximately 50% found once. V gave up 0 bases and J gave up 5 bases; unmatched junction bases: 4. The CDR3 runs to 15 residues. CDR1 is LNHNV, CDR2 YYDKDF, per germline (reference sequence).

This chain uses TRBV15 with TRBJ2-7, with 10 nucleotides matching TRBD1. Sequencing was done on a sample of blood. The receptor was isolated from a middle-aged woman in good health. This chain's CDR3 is CATSRDTDRGDEQYF. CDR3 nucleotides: TGTGCCACCAGCAGAGACACGGACAGGGGGGACGAGCAGTACTTC.